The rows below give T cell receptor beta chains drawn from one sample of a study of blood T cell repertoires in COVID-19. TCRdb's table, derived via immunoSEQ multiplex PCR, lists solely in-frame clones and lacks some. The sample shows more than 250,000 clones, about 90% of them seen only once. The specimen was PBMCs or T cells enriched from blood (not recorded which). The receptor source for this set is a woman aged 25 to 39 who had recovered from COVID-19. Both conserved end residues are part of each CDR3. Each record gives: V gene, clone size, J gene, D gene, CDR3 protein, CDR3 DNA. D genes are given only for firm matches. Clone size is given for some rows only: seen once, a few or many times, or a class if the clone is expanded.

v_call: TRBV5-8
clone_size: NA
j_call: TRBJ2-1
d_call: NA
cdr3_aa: CASSFGPYNEQFF
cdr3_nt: TGTGCCAGCAGCTTTGGGCCCTACAATGAGCAGTTCTTC

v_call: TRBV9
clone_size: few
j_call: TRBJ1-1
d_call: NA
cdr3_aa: CASSVGQTYTEAFF
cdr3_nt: TGTGCCAGCAGCGTAGGACAGACCTACACTGAAGCTTTCTTT

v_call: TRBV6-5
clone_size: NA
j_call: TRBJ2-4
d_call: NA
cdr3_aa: CASSYSRGAKNIQYF
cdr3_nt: TGTGCCAGCAGTTACTCGCGGGGAGCCAAAAACATTCAGTACTTC

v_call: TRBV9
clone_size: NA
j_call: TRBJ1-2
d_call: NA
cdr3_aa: CASRPHSQGYTF
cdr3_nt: TGTGCCAGCAGACCACATTCGCAAGGCTACACCTTC

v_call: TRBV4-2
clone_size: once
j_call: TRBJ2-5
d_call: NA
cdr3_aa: CASSQGGLQETQYF
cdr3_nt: TGTGCCAGCAGCCAAGGGGGACTTCAAGAGACCCAGTACTTC

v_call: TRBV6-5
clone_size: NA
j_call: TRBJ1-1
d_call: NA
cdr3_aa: CAGTQGPMNTEAFF
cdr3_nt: TGTGCCGGCACCCAGGGCCCCATGAACACTGAAGCTTTCTTT

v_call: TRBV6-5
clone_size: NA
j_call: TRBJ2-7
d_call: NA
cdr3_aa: CASSPDSHEQYF
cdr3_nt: TGTGCCAGCAGTCCTGACAGCCACGAGCAGTACTTC

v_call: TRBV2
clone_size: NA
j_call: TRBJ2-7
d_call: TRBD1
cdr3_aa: CASSGTGGREQYF
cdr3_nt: TGTGCCAGCAGTGGGACAGGGGGCCGCGAGCAGTACTTC

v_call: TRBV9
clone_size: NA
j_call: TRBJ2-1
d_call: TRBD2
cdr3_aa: CASSPPSGGSYNEQFF
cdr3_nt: TGTGCCAGCAGCCCACCTAGCGGGGGGTCCTACAATGAGCAGTTCTTC

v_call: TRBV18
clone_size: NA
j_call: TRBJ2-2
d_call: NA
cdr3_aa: CASSRNTGELFF
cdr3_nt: TGTGCCAGCTCTCGGAACACCGGGGAGCTGTTTTTT

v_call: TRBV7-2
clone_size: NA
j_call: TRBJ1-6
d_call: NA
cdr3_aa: CASRQSGGRGNSPLHF
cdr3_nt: TGTGCCAGCAGACAAAGCGGGGGGCGGGGTAATTCACCCCTCCACTTT

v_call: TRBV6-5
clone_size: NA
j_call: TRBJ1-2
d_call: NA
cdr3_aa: CASSYLGKGGDGYTF
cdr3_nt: TGTGCCAGCAGTTATTTGGGGAAAGGGGGAGATGGCTACACCTTC

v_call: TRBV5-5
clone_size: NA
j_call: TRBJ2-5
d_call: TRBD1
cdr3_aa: CASAPFRTGETQYF
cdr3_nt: TGTGCCAGCGCTCCGTTCAGGACAGGAGAGACCCAGTACTTC

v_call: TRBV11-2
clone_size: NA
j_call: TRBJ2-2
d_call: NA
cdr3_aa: CASSPHQGSNTGELFF
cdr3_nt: TGTGCCAGCAGCCCTCACCAGGGTTCCAACACCGGGGAGCTGTTTTTT

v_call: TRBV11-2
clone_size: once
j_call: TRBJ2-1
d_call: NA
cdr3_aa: CASSSREAEQFF
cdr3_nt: TGTGCCAGCAGCTCTCGAGAAGCTGAGCAGTTCTTC

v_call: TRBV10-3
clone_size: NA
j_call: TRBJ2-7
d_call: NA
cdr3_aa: CAISAPSVYEQYF
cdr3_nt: TGTGCCATCAGTGCCCCTTCTGTGTACGAGCAGTACTTC

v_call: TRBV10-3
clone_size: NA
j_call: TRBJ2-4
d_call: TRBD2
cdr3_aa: CAISEGDPLAGATGSKNIQYF
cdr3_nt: TGTGCCATCAGTGAGGGGGACCCACTAGCGGGGGCCACGGGGAGCAAAAACATTCAGTACTTC

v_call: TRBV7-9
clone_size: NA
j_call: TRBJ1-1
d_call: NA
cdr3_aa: CASRDFTEAFF
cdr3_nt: TGTGCCAGCAGAGACTTCACTGAAGCTTTCTTT

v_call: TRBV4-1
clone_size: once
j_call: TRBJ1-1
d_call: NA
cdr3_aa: CASNTALNTEAFF
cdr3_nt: TGCGCCAGCAACACAGCCTTGAACACTGAAGCTTTCTTT

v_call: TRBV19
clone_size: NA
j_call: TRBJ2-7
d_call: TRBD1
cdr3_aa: CASSEGTGVENEQYF
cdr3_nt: TGTGCCAGTAGTGAGGGGACAGGGGTGGAGAACGAGCAGTACTTC

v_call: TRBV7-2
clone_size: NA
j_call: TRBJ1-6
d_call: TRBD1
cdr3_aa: CASSGGQGSSPLHF
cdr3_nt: TGTGCCAGCAGCGGGGGACAGGGCTCTTCACCCCTCCACTTT

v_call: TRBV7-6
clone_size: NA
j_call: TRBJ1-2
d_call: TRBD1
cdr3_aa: CASSPRDRSNYGYTF
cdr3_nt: TGTGCCAGCAGCCCCCGGGACAGATCTAACTATGGCTACACCTTC

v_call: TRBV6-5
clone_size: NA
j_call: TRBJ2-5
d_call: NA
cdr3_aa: CASSYAGIQETQYF
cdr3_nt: TGTGCCAGCAGTTACGCAGGGATACAAGAGACCCAGTACTTC

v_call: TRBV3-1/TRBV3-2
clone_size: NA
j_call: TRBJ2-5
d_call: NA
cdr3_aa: CASSPTLYQETQYF
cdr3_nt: TGTGCCAGCAGCCCTACTCTGTACCAAGAGACCCAGTACTTC

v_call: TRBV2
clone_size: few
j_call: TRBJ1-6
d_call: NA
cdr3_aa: CAGPGDGNSPLHF
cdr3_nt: TGTGCCGGACCGGGGGATGGGAATTCACCCCTCCACTTT

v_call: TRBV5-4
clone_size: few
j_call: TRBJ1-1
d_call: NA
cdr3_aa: CASNMQTGDTEAFF
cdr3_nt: TGTGCCAGCAATATGCAAACAGGCGACACTGAAGCTTTCTTT

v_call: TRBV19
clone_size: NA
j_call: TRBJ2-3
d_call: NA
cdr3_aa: CASSTSQGSTDTQYF
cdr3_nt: TGTGCCAGTAGTACTTCGCAGGGGAGCACAGATACGCAGTATTTT

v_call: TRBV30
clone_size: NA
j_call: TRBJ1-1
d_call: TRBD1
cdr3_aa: CAWSAGQGWTEAFF
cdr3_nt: TGTGCCTGGAGTGCCGGACAGGGTTGGACTGAAGCTTTCTTT

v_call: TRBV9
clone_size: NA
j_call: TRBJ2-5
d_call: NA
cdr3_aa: CASSVGTAGQETQYF
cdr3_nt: TGTGCCAGCAGCGTAGGGACAGCAGGCCAAGAGACCCAGTACTTC

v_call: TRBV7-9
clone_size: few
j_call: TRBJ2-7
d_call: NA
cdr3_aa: CASSSAVSYEQYF
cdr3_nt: TGTGCCAGCAGCTCCGCGGTGTCCTACGAGCAGTACTTC

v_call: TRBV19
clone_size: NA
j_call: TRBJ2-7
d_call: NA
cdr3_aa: CASSSRQTQSYEQYF
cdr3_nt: TGTGCCAGTAGTTCCCGACAGACCCAGTCCTACGAGCAGTACTTC

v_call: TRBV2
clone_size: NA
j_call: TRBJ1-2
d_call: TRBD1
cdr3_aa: CASSRTGGLDGYTF
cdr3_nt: TGTGCCAGCAGTAGGACAGGGGGTTTAGACGGCTACACCTTC

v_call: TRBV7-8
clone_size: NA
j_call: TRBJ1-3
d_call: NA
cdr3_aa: CASSFTVSGNTIYF
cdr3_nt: TGTGCCAGCAGCTTTACGGTCTCTGGAAACACCATATATTTT

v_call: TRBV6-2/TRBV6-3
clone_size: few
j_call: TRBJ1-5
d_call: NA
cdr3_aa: CASGLSFTNQPQHF
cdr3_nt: TGTGCCAGCGGCCTCAGTTTTACAAATCAGCCCCAGCATTTT

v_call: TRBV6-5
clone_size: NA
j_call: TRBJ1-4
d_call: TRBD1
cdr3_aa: CASSYGQGIPPAFF
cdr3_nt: TGTGCCAGCAGTTACGGACAGGGGATCCCTCCTGCGTTTTTT

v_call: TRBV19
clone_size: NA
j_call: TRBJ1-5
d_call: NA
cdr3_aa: CASSIRKEGVPQHF
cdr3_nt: TGTGCCAGTAGTATCAGGAAAGAGGGGGTGCCCCAGCATTTT

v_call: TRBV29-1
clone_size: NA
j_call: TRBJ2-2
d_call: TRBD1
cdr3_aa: CSVVDFPGQGAGELFF
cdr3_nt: TGCAGCGTCGTAGACTTCCCGGGACAGGGCGCCGGGGAGCTGTTTTTT

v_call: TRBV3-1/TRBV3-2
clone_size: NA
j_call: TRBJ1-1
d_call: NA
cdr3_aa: CASSLTGGMNTEAFF
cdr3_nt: TGTGCCAGCAGCTTGACGGGAGGGATGAACACTGAAGCTTTCTTT

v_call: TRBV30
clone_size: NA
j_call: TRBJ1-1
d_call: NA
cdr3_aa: CAWSSWGTLMNTEAFF
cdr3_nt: TGTGCCTGGAGCTCATGGGGGACTCTAATGAACACTGAAGCTTTCTTT

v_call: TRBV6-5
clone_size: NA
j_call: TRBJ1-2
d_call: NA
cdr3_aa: CASSTRQPGNYGYTF
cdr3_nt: TGTGCCAGCAGTACCAGACAGCCTGGTAACTATGGCTACACCTTC

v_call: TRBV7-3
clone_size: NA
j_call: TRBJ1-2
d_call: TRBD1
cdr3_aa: CASSSDRGLGYTF
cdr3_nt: TGTGCCAGCAGCTCTGACAGGGGGCTCGGCTACACCTTC